The clone carrying this TCR beta chain has a count of ten or more. The antigen is not known. CDR3 length: 16 amino acids. Trimming cost V 2 bases and J 4 bases, with 16 bases left between them. CDR1 SEHNR and CDR2 FQNEAQ come from the germline V gene (reference sequence). These data are taken from a study of T cells in Graves' hyperthyroidism and ophthalmopathy. Points from the study as a whole: The majority of expanded thyroid clonotypes above 0.001 also appeared in blood. Ophthalmopathy was distinguished from stable hyperthyroidism by 13 V-J signatures.

Using RNA transcripts as the source, TCR beta CDR3 regions were amplified. The study used the HTBI primer set for a first-round RT-PCR of the TCR CDR3. Each CDR3 protein gets one entry after TCRdb re-called the multiplex PCR reads with MiXCR. The repertoire holds some 500,000 distinct CDR3 sequences, 16% seen once, with around 32% in the top ten. Not enrolled were patients with uncontrolled infection, other autoimmune disease, pregnancy or lactation. In making diagnoses, clinical symptoms, serum thyroxine and TRAb, thyroid ultrasound and orbital computed tomography were all used. The TCR comes from a woman in her 30s with Graves' ophthalmopathy. The material sequenced was blood. V gene TRBV7-9 combines with J gene TRBJ2-3, with D uncertain. The CDR3 DNA is TGTGCCAGCAGCTTACCCCCTGGCGAAGTCTCAGATACGCAGTATTTT. It translates to CASSLPPGEVSDTQYF.